The clone carrying this TCR beta chain was recorded many times. The germline V gene encodes CDR1 SGHRS and CDR2 YFSETQ. The CDR3 extends over 13 amino acids. V dropped 0 bases and J dropped 7 bases, with 8 bases sitting between them. The sample comes from a study of T-cell reconstitution after alpha-beta-depleted transplantation in children. The authors prepared the TCRbeta library with unique molecular identifiers. TCRdb redid the calling of the PCR reads with MiXCR, one entry per CDR3 protein. The sample lists approximately 210,000 distinct CDR3 sequences, roughly 15% occurring once. The source material was PBMCs from the stem cell graft donor, sampled from the stem cell graft. The rearrangement links TRBV5-1 to TRBJ2-1; TRBD2 might be the D (5 bases). The clonotype was recovered from a human donor who donated a stem cell graft to a child with acute lymphoblastic leukemia. CDR3 residues: CASSLALENEQFF. The DNA for the CDR3 is TGCGCCAGCAGCTTGGCACTAGAAAATGAGCAGTTCTTC.